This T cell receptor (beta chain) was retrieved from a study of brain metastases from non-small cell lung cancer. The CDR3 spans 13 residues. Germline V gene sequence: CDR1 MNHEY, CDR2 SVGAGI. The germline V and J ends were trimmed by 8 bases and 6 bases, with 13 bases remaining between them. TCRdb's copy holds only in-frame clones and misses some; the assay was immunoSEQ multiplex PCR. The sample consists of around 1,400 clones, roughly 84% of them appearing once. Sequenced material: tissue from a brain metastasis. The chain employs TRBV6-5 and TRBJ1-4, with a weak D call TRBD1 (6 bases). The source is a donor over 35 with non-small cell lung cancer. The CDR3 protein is CASRPGADEKLFF. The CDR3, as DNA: TGTGCCAGCCGTCCGGGGGCGGATGAAAAACTGTTTTTT.